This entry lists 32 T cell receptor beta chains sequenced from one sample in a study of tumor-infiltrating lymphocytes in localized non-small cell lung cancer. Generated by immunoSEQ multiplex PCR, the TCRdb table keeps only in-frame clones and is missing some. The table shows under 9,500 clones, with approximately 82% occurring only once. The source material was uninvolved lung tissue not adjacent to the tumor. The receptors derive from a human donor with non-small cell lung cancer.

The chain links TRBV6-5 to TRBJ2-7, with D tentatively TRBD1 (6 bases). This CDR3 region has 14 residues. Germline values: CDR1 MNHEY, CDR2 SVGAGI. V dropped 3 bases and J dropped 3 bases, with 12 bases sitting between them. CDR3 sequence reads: CASSYRKGVYEQYF. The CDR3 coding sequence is TGTGCCAGCAGTTATCGGAAGGGGGTCTACGAGCAGTACTTC.

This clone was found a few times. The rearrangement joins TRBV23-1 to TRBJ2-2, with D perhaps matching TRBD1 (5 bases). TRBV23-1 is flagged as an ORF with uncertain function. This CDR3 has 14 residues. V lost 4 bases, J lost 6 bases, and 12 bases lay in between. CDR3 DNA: TGCGCCAGCAGTCGGGGCAGGGCGGCCGGGGAGCTGTTTTTT. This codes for CASSRGRAAGELFF.

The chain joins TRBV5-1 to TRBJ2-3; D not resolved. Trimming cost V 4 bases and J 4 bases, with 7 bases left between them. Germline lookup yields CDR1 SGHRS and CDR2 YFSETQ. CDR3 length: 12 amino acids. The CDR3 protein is CASSPPADTQYF. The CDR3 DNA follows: TGCGCCAGCAGCCCCCCCGCAGATACGCAGTATTTT.

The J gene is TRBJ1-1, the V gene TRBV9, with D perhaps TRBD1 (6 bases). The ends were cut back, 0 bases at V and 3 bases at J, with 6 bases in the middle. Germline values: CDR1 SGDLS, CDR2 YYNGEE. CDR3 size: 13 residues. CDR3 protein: CASSVDRDTEAFF. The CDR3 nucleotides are TGTGCCAGCAGCGTAGACAGGGACACTGAAGCTTTCTTT.

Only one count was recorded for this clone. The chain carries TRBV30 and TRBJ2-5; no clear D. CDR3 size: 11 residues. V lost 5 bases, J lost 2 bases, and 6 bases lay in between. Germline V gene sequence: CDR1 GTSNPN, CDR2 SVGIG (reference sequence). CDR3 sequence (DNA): TGTGCCTGGGCGGATCAAGAGACCCAGTACTTC. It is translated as CAWADQETQYF.

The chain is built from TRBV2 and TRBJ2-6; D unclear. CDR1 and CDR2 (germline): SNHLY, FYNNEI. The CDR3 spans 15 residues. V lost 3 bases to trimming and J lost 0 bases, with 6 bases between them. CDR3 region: CASSDSGSGANVLTF. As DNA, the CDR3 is TGTGCCAGCAGTGATTCGGGCTCTGGGGCCAACGTCCTGACTTTC.

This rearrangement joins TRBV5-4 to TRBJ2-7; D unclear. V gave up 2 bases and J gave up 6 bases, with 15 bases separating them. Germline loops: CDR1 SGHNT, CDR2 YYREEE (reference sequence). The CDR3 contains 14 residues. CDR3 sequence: CASSFEASYGEQYF. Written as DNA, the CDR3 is TGTGCCAGCAGCTTCGAGGCCAGTTATGGCGAGCAGTACTTC.

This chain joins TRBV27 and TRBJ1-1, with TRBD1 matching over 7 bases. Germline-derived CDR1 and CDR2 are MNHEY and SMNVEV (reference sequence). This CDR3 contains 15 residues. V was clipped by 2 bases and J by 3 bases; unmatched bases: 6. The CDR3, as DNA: TGTGCCAGCAGTTTACAGGGGGGTCCGGACACTGAAGCTTTCTTT. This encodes CASSLQGGPDTEAFF.

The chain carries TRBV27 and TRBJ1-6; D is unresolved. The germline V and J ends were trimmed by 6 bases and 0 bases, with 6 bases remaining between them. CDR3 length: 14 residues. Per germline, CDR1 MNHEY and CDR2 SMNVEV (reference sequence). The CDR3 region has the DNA TGTGCCAGCAGGGAAAGCTCCTATAATTCACCCCTCCACTTT. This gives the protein CASRESSYNSPLHF.

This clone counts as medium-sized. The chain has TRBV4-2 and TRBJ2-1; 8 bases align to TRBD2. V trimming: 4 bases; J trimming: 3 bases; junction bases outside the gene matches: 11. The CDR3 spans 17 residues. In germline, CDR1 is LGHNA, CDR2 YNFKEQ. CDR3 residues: CASSRQHSGVLYNEQFF. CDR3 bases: TGTGCCAGCAGCCGACAACATAGCGGGGTACTCTACAATGAGCAGTTCTTC.

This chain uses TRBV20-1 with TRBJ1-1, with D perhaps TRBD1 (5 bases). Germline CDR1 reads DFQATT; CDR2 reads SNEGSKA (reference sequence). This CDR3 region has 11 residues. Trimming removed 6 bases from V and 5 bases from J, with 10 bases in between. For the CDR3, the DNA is TGCAGTGCAGGGGAAGAGACTGAAGCTTTCTTT. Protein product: CSAGEETEAFF.

CDR3: CASSVRVGYGYTF. The CDR3, as DNA: TGTGCCAGCAGTGTTAGGGTCGGCTATGGCTACACCTTC. This chain joins TRBV6-4 and TRBJ1-2; no firm D call. V lost 4 bases and J 4 bases, leaving 10 bases between the germline ends. Germline lookup yields CDR1 MRHNA and CDR2 SNTAGT. The CDR3 spans 13 residues.

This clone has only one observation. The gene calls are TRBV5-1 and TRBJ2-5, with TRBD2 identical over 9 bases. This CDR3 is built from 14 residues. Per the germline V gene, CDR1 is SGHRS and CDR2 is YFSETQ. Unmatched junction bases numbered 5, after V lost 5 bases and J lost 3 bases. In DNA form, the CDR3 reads TGCGCCAGCAGTTGGCGGGAGGGTGAAGAGACCCAGTACTTC. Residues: CASSWREGEETQYF.

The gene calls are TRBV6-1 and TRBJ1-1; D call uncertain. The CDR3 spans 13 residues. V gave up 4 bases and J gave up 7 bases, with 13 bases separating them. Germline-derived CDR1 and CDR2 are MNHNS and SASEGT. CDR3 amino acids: CASSGRKSYEAFF. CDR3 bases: TGTGCCAGCAGTGGCCGGAAAAGCTATGAAGCTTTCTTT.

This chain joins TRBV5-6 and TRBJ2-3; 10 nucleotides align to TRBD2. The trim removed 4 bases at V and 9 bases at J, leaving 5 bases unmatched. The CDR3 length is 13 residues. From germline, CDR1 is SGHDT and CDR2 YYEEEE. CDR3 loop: CASSRGTSATQYF. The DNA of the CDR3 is TGTGCCAGCAGCAGAGGGACTAGCGCCACGCAGTATTTT.

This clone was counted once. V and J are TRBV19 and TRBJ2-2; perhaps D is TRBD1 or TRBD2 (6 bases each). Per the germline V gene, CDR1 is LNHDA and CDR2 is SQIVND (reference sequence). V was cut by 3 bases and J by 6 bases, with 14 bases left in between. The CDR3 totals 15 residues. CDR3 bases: TGTGCCAGTAGTATGAGGGGGGAAGCAGCCGGGGAGCTGTTTTTT. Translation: CASSMRGEAAGELFF.

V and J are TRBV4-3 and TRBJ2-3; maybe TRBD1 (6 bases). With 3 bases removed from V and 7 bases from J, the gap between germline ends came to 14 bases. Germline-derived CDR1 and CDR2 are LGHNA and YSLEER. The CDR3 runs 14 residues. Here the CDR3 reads CASSQTTGKNTQYF. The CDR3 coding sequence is TGCGCCAGCAGCCAGACCACAGGGAAAAATACGCAGTATTTT.

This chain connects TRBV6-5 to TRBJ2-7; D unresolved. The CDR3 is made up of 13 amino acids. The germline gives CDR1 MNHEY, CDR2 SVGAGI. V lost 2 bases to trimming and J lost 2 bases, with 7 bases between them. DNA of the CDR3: TGTGCCAGCAGTTACAGGCGCACCTACGAGCAGTACTTC. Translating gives CASSYRRTYEQYF.

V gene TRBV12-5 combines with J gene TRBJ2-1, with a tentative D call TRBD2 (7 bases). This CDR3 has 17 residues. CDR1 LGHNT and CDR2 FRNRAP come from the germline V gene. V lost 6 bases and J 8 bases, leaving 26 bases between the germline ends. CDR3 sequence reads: CASGPDSWGGTLYEQFF. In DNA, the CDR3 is TGTGCTAGTGGCCCGGACAGTTGGGGGGGAACCCTCTATGAGCAGTTCTTC.

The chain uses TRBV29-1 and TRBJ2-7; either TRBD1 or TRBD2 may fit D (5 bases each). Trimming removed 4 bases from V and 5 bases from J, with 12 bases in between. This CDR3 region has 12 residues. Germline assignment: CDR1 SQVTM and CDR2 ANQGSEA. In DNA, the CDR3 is TGCAGCGTTGGCGGCAGGGACCACGAGCAGTACTTC. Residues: CSVGGRDHEQYF.

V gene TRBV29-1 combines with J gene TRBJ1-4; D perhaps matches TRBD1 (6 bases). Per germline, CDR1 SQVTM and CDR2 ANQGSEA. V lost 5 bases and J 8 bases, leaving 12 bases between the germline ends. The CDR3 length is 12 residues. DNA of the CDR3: TGCAGCGTTTCGCCAGGGGAAGAAAAACTGTTTTTT. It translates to CSVSPGEEKLFF.

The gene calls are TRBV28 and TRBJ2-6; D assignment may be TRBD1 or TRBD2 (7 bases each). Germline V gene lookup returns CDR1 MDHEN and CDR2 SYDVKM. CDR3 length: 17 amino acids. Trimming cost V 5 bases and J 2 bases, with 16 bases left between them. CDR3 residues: CASSPRQGGAGANVLTF. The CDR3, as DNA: TGTGCCAGCAGTCCGAGACAGGGAGGGGCTGGGGCCAACGTCCTGACTTTC.

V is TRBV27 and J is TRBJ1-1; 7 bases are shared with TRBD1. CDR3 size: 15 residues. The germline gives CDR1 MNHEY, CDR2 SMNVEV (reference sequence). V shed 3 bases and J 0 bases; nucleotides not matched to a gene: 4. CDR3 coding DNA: TGTGCCAGCAGTTTCGCGGACAGGTTGAACACTGAAGCTTTCTTT. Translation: CASSFADRLNTEAFF.

As DNA, the CDR3 is TGTGCCAGCAGTGAAGCGTACAGGGGCGCCTATGGCTACACCTTC. Amino acid sequence: CASSEAYRGAYGYTF. The chain couples TRBV6-1 to TRBJ1-2, with 7 bases fitting TRBD1. Germline CDR1 reads MNHNS; CDR2 reads SASEGT. The CDR3 sequence is 15 residues long. Germline trimming cut 0 bases from V and 4 bases from J; bases unmatched to any gene: 5.

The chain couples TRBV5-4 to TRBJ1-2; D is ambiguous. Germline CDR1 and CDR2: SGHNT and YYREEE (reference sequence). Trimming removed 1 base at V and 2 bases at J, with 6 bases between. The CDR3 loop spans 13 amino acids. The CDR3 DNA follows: TGTGCCAGCAGCTTGTGGGAAAACTATGGCTACACCTTC. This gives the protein CASSLWENYGYTF.

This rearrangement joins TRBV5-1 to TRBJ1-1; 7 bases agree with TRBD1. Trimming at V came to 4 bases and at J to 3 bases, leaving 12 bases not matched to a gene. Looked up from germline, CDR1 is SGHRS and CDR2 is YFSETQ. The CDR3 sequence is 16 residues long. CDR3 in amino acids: CASSPLRGNKDTEAFF. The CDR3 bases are TGCGCCAGCAGCCCCCTCAGGGGGAACAAGGACACTGAAGCTTTCTTT.

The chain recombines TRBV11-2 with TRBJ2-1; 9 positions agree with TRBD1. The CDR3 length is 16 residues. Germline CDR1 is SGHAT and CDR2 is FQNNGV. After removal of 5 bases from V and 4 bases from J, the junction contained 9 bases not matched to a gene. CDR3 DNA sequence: TGTGCCAGCAGCATTGTACAGGGGGCGACATACAATGAGCAGTTCTTC. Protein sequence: CASSIVQGATYNEQFF. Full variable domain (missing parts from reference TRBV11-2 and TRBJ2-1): EAGVAQSPRYKIIEKRQSVAFWCNPISGHATLYWYQQILGQGPKLLIQFQNNGVVDDSQLPKDRFSAERLKGVDSTLKIQPAKLEDSAVYLCASSIVQGATYNEQFFGPGTRLTVL.

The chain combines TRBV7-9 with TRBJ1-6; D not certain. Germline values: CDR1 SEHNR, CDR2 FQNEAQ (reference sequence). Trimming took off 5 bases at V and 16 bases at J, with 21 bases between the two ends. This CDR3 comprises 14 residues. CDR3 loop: CASSDGSRFGVLHF. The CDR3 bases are TGTGCCAGCAGCGATGGCTCCCGCTTCGGGGTTCTCCACTTT.

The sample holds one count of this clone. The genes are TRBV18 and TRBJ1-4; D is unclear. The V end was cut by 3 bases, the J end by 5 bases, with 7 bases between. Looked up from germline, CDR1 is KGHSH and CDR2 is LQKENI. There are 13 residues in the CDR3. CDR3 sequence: CASSPWENEKLFF. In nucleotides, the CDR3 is TGTGCCAGCTCACCGTGGGAGAATGAAAAACTGTTTTTT.

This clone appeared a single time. The CDR3 DNA follows: TGTGCCAGTAGTATAGGGAGGGGAACCCAGCATTTT. Its protein product is CASSIGRGTQHF. The rearrangement links TRBV19 to TRBJ1-5; possibly TRBD1 for D (5 bases). This CDR3 has 12 residues. Germline values: CDR1 LNHDA, CDR2 SQIVND (reference sequence). Trimming shortened V by 1 base and J by 11 bases, and 9 bases separated the two germline ends.

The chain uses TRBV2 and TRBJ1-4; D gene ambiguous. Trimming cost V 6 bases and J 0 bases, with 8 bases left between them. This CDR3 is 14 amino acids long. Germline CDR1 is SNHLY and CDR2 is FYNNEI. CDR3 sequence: CASRSRSTNEKLFF. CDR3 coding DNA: TGTGCCAGCAGAAGTAGGTCAACTAATGAAAAACTGTTTTTT.

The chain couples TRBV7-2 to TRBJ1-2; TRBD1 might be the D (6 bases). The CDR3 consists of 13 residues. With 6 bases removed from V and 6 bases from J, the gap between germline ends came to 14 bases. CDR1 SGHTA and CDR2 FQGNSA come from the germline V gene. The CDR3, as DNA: TGTGCCAGCAGATGGGGGCAGGAAGATGGCTACACCTTC. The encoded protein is CASRWGQEDGYTF.